This T cell receptor (beta chain) was sequenced during a study of graft-versus-host responses after intestinal transplantation. Using immunoSEQ multiplex PCR, the repertoire was profiled, and TCRdb retains in-frame clones only, with some absent. The top ten hold more than 2.5% of the sample, which has around 9,000 clones, approximately 30% seen once. By its share, this clone is medium-sized. Co-plating was performed using approximately 200,000 CFSE-labeled responder cells and approximately 200,000 irradiated, violet-dye-labeled stimulator cells. Notes on the study in general: Some GvH clones were seen earlier in gut or blood, suggesting intestinal origin. Clonal ratios of graft-versus-host to host-versus-graft in allografts were high for patients exhibiting graft-donor T cell macrochimerism.

The V gene's germline CDR1 is LGHNA and CDR2 YNFKEQ. There are 13 residues in the CDR3. Trimming stripped 6 bases from V and 2 bases from J, with 10 bases between. The rearrangement links TRBV4-2 to TRBJ1-1; D is perhaps TRBD1 (5 bases). The sample in question was alloreactive CD8+ T cells from a mixed lymphocyte reaction culture, obtained before transplantation. Subset meaning: CFSE-low proliferating T cells sorted from roughly 6-day pre-transplant mixed lymphocyte reaction (GvH or HvG direction). The sequence was collected from a human patient who was an organ donor for intestinal transplantation. This chain's CDR3 is CASSAGDNTEAFF. DNA of the CDR3: TGTGCCAGCAGTGCGGGGGATAACACTGAAGCTTTCTTT.